The clone carrying this T cell receptor (beta chain) was seen just once. What it binds is not known. This entry belongs to a study of cytomegalovirus exposure and HLA in healthy donors. Study results and caveats: Testing in vitro showed a few CMV-associated chains specific for CMV antigens.

Per the germline V gene, CDR1 is ENHRY and CDR2 is SYGVKD. V dropped 7 bases and J dropped 6; count of bases not matched to a gene: 5. The CDR3 runs to 13 residues. Clones were sequenced by immunoSEQ multiplex PCR, and TCRdb holds only the in-frame ones, with some missing. The table includes about 140,000 clones, approximately 87% detected once. This clonotype was obtained from a man aged 18 to 35 in good health and CMV-seronegative. Sequenced sample: PBMCs. The V and J genes are TRBV10-3 and TRBJ2-2; 7 positions agree with TRBD1. This chain's CDR3 is CAINQDRAGELFF. CDR3 DNA: TGTGCCATCAATCAAGACAGGGCCGGGGAGCTGTTTTTT.